A single sample gave rise to the 30 T cell receptor beta chains below, sequenced in a study of blood T cell repertoires in COVID-19. The assay was immunoSEQ multiplex PCR, and TCRdb's table has in-frame clones only and misses some. The sample carries 230,000 or so clones, approximately 81% recorded once. The specimen was PBMCs or T cells enriched from blood (not recorded which). The receptors stem from a woman between 45 and 60 years old who had been exposed to COVID-19.

This clone was seen a single time. CDR3 sequence: CASSSGGAGYGYTF. The CDR3 DNA sequence: TGTGCCAGCAGCTCAGGGGGCGCCGGCTATGGCTACACCTTC. The chain has TRBV7-9 and TRBJ1-2; 8 nucleotides match TRBD1. The trim removed 4 bases at V and 4 bases at J, leaving 5 bases unmatched. The CDR3 covers 14 residues. Looked up from germline, CDR1 is SEHNR and CDR2 is FQNEAQ (reference sequence).

The rearrangement uses TRBV19 and TRBJ1-5; D remains unclear. The CDR3 is 14 amino acids. From germline, CDR1 is LNHDA and CDR2 SQIVND (reference sequence). V shed 4 bases and J shed 4 bases, with 11 bases lying between them. This chain's CDR3 is CASSTPEWNQPQHF. CDR3 bases: TGTGCCAGTAGTACTCCCGAGTGGAATCAGCCCCAGCATTTT.

The V and J genes are TRBV27 and TRBJ1-1; 10 bases line up with TRBD1. The V gene end was trimmed by 8 bases and the J gene end by 4 bases; junction bases not matched to a gene: 7. The CDR3 contains 14 residues. Germline V gives CDR1 MNHEY, CDR2 SMNVEV (reference sequence). The CDR3 DNA reads as TGTGCCAGCTCCTGGGGGGACAGGGGCACTGAAGCTTTCTTT. This gives the protein CASSWGDRGTEAFF.

The CDR3 region has the DNA TGTGCCACCAGCCCCAGTCCCTCTGGAAACACCATATATTTT. It specifies CATSPSPSGNTIYF. The chain joins TRBV15 to TRBJ1-3; unclear D gene. Trimming removed 5 bases at V and 0 bases at J, with 8 bases between. This CDR3 has 14 amino acids. The germline V gene encodes CDR1 LNHNV and CDR2 YYDKDF (reference sequence).

The V gene is TRBV12-3 or TRBV12-4, the J gene TRBJ1-2, with unresolved D. The CDR3 totals 12 residues. The V and J ends lost 6 bases and 8 bases respectively, with 13 bases between them. The CDR3 protein is CASSILGGGYTF. The CDR3 DNA reads as TGTGCCAGCAGCATATTAGGAGGAGGCTACACCTTC.

There are a few counts of this clone. The genes are TRBV21-1 and TRBJ2-2; TRBD1 is the table's D call, not checked against the DNA. TRBV21-1 corresponds to a pseudogene. The CDR3 extends over 19 amino acids. The DNA of the CDR3 is TGTGCCAGCAGCAAACCATCACTGACAGGGTTCCTGACCACCGGGGAGCTGTTTTTT. Its protein is CASSKPSLTGFLTTGELFF.

This chain uses TRBV7-8 with TRBJ1-1; 8 nucleotides line up with TRBD1. The CDR3 loop spans 16 amino acids. V lost 4 bases, J lost 6 bases, and 13 bases stayed unmatched. Looked up from germline, CDR1 is SGHVS and CDR2 is FQNEAQ. CDR3 DNA: TGTGCCAGCAGCTCTACACCGGGACAGGTGCTTTCTGAAGCTTTCTTT. Residues: CASSSTPGQVLSEAFF.

The V gene is TRBV19, the J gene TRBJ2-7, with a possible D match to TRBD1 (5 bases). CDR3 length: 15 residues. CDR1 is LNHDA, CDR2 SQIVND, per germline (reference sequence). Deletions cut 2 bases from V and 3 bases from J, with 14 bases between. CDR3 loop: CASSIRDTGFYEQYF. Here the CDR3 DNA reads TGTGCCAGTAGTATACGAGACACAGGATTCTACGAGCAGTACTTC.

The chain employs TRBV19 and TRBJ1-2; the D gene is possibly TRBD1 (5 bases). The CDR3 sequence is 15 residues long. Trimming removed 2 bases at V and 5 bases at J, with 15 bases between. CDR1 and CDR2 (germline): LNHDA, SQIVND (reference sequence). Here the CDR3 DNA reads TGTGCCAGTAGTATACCCATGCCTGGGGCGTATGGCTACACCTTC. The encoded protein is CASSIPMPGAYGYTF.

The chain joins TRBV4-3 to TRBJ2-1, with D tentatively TRBD2 (5 bases). The length of the CDR3 is 15 residues. Looked up from germline, CDR1 is LGHNA and CDR2 is YSLEER. Trimming shortened V by 4 bases and J by 0 bases, and 10 bases separated the two germline ends. DNA of the CDR3: TGCGCCAGCAGCCCGAGCGGTGACTCCTACAATGAGCAGTTCTTC. It is translated as CASSPSGDSYNEQFF.

This chain connects TRBV3-1 (or the pseudogene TRBV3-2) to TRBJ2-5, with TRBD1 matching over 10 bases. CDR1 LGHDT and CDR2 YNNKEL come from the germline V gene (reference sequence). CDR3 length equals 15 residues. The junction had 6 bases not matched to a gene; V was cut back by 4 bases and J by 4 bases. The CDR3 coding sequence is TGTGCCAGCAGCCCAAGCTGGACAGGGGGAGAGACCCAGTACTTC. This translates into CASSPSWTGGETQYF.

The rearrangement uses TRBV2 and TRBJ2-2; 14 positions agree with TRBD2. V trimming: 6 bases; J trimming: 1 base; junction bases outside the gene matches: 13. Germline V gene sequence: CDR1 SNHLY, CDR2 FYNNEI. The CDR3 has 20 amino acids. The CDR3, as DNA: TGTGCCAGCAGCTCGAAGAGGCCGGGACTAGCGGGGGAGAACACCGGGGAGCTGTTTTTT. Protein sequence: CASSSKRPGLAGENTGELFF.

V is TRBV24-1 and J is TRBJ1-2, with D hard to call. Trimming pared 2 bases from V and 8 bases from J, leaving 11 bases between. Germline values: CDR1 KGHDR, CDR2 SFDVKD. This CDR3 is 13 amino acids long. CDR3 in amino acids: CATSDSLSAGYTF. The CDR3 DNA reads as TGTGCCACCAGTGATTCCCTTAGTGCGGGCTACACCTTC.

The chain carries TRBV25-1 and TRBJ2-2; D possibly corresponds to TRBD2 (6 bases). Germline V gives CDR1 MGHDK, CDR2 SYGVNS. The CDR3 runs to 14 residues. Trimming left V 6 bases short and J 6 bases short, with 14 bases between. The CDR3 region has the DNA TGTGCCAGCAGCGGGGGACTCCTTCCCGGGGAGCTGTTTTTT. This codes for CASSGGLLPGELFF.

The CDR3 spells CASTPGLPQETQYF. The CDR3 nucleotides are TGTGCCAGTACCCCGGGACTACCTCAAGAGACCCAGTACTTC. V gene TRBV6-5 combines with J gene TRBJ2-5; 7 bases agree with TRBD2. Germline V lookup: CDR1 MNHEY, CDR2 SVGAGI. This CDR3 has 14 residues. With V trimmed by 9 bases and J by 2 bases, 9 bases remained unmatched.

This sequence joins TRBV27 and TRBJ1-2, with 8 bases aligning to TRBD1. The trim removed 0 bases at V and 7 bases at J, leaving 4 bases unmatched. CDR1 MNHEY and CDR2 SMNVEV come from the germline V gene (reference sequence). The length of the CDR3 is 14 residues. The CDR3 loop reads CASSLSAGGVGYTF. The CDR3 nucleotides read TGTGCCAGCAGTTTATCGGCAGGGGGCGTTGGCTACACCTTC.

In its sample, this clone was seen a few times. Other DNA sequences of this sample code for an identical CDR3. The rearrangement links TRBV5-1 to TRBJ2-7; TRBD2 matches at 8 bases. The CDR3 runs to 14 residues. Germline CDR1 reads SGHRS; CDR2 reads YFSETQ. The junction had 6 bases not matched to a gene; V was cut back by 3 bases and J by 4 bases. The CDR3 bases are TGCGCCAGCAGCTCAAGCGGGGGTAGTTACGAGCAGTACTTC. This translates into CASSSSGGSYEQYF.

The chain employs TRBV10-1 and TRBJ1-1, with unresolved D. CDR1 and CDR2 (germline): WNHNN, SYGVQD (reference sequence). Trimming stripped 3 bases from V and 5 bases from J, with 19 bases between. This CDR3 region has 16 residues. The CDR3 DNA is TGCGCCAGCAGTGACGTTCGACGGGAGTCGAAAACTGAAGCTTTCTTT. Residues: CASSDVRRESKTEAFF.

The V gene is TRBV7-2, the J gene TRBJ2-2; D is possibly TRBD1 (5 bases). Trimming cost V 0 bases and J 5 bases, with 13 bases left between them. Germline CDR1 and CDR2: SGHTA and FQGNSA. The CDR3 is made up of 16 amino acids. Here the CDR3 DNA reads TGTGCCAGCAGCTTAGCGCGCAGGCAGGGAACCGGGGAGCTGTTTTTT. Protein product: CASSLARRQGTGELFF.

The CDR3 sequence is CASSIVRGSTNEKLFF. The DNA of the CDR3 is TGTGCCAGTAGTATCGTGCGGGGCTCAACTAATGAAAAACTGTTTTTT. The chain recombines TRBV19 with TRBJ1-4; tentative D call: TRBD1 (5 bases). The germline V gene encodes CDR1 LNHDA and CDR2 SQIVND (reference sequence). The CDR3 runs to 16 residues. Trimming shortened V by 3 bases and J by 0 bases, and 11 bases separated the two germline ends.

This chain connects TRBV5-1 to TRBJ2-3, with 16 nucleotides matching TRBD2. This CDR3 has 19 residues. The germline V gene encodes CDR1 SGHRS and CDR2 YFSETQ. J gave up 2 bases and V 0 bases, and 6 bases lay outside the gene matches. DNA for the CDR3: TGCGCCAGCAGCTTGGCCAAGGGACTAGCGGGGGGGATCACAGATACGCAGTATTTT. This codes for CASSLAKGLAGGITDTQYF.

V is TRBV3-1 (or the pseudogene TRBV3-2) and J is TRBJ2-7; possibly TRBD2 for D (7 bases). Trimming stripped 1 base from V and 3 bases from J, with 10 bases between. Germline V gene data show CDR1 as LGHDT and CDR2 as YNNKEL (reference sequence). The CDR3 covers 14 residues. The DNA for the CDR3 is TGTGCCAGCAGCCAAGGGGGGGGCGGCTACGAGCAGTACTTC. It translates to CASSQGGGGYEQYF.

This rearrangement joins TRBV4-3 to TRBJ2-2; 9 bases line up with TRBD2. The CDR3 has 17 amino acids. J lost 6 bases, V lost 0 bases, and 8 bases had no gene match. The germline V gene has CDR1 LGHNA and CDR2 YSLEER. CDR3 sequence reads: CASSQERGGLDPGELFF. The CDR3 nucleotides read TGCGCCAGCAGCCAAGAGCGGGGGGGCCTAGATCCCGGGGAGCTGTTTTTT.

This clone has only one observation. This chain uses TRBV6-5 with TRBJ1-2; 10 nucleotides line up with TRBD1. V dropped 5 bases and J dropped 7; count of bases not matched to a gene: 4. CDR3 size: 13 residues. In germline, CDR1 is MNHEY, CDR2 SVGAGI. The CDR3 coding sequence is TGTGCCAGCAGTCGGACAGGGGGAATTGGCTACACCTTC. Its translation is CASSRTGGIGYTF.

As concerns this clone: This sample also contains other DNA sequences that code for the same CDR3. J is TRBJ1-1 and V is TRBV12-3 or TRBV12-4; D not resolved. The CDR3 consists of 13 residues. The germline V and J ends were trimmed by 2 bases and 4 bases, with 8 bases remaining between them. CDR3 sequence: CASSLPPGTEAFF. CDR3 nucleotides: TGTGCCAGCAGTTTACCCCCGGGCACTGAAGCTTTCTTT.

This rearrangement joins TRBV7-2 to TRBJ2-7; a weak D match, TRBD2 (5 bases). Trimming removed 5 bases at V and 5 bases at J, with 10 bases between. This CDR3 has 12 amino acids. Germline V gives CDR1 SGHTA, CDR2 FQGNSA. The CDR3 nucleotides are TGTGCCAGCAGCCACCCCGGGAACGAGCAGTACTTC. It is translated as CASSHPGNEQYF. The full variable domain, with the rest looked up from reference TRBV7-2 and TRBJ2-7, is GAGVSQSPSNKVTEKGKDVELRCDPISGHTALYWYRQSLGQGLEFLIYFQGNSAPDKSGLPSDRFSAERTGGSVSTLTIQRTQQEDSAVYLCASSHPGNEQYFGPGTRLTVT.

The J gene is TRBJ2-1, the V gene TRBV6-2 or TRBV6-3, with 7 bases aligning to TRBD2. Per the germline V gene, CDR1 is MNHEY and CDR2 is SVGEGT. Trimming at V came to 4 bases and at J to 0 bases, leaving 6 bases not matched to a gene. The CDR3 loop spans 16 amino acids. The CDR3 reads CASSSLGGGSYNEQFF. The CDR3 coding sequence is TGTGCCAGCAGTTCCCTCGGCGGGGGCTCCTACAATGAGCAGTTCTTC.

The gene calls are TRBV2 and TRBJ1-2; D gene ambiguous. The CDR3 is 13 amino acids. The V and J ends lost 7 bases and 1 base respectively, with 10 bases between them. CDR1 is SNHLY, CDR2 FYNNEI, per germline. In DNA form, the CDR3 reads TGTGCCAGCACTCTCGGGGTTAACTATGGCTACACCTTC. The encoded protein is CASTLGVNYGYTF.

The rearrangement links TRBV9 to TRBJ2-3, with TRBD1 identical over 7 bases. V trimming: 0 bases; J trimming: 3 bases; junction bases outside the gene matches: 10. CDR1 and CDR2 from the germline V gene are SGDLS and YYNGEE. The CDR3 is 17 residues long. The CDR3 coding sequence is TGTGCCAGCAGCGTAGCCCCGACAGGGCGTTGGACAGATACGCAGTATTTT. This translates into CASSVAPTGRWTDTQYF.

The gene calls are TRBV5-6 and TRBJ2-3; 9 nucleotides match TRBD2. The CDR3 runs to 17 residues. The germline V gene encodes CDR1 SGHDT and CDR2 YYEEEE. V lost 3 bases and J lost 2; bases outside the gene matches: 10. In DNA, the CDR3 is TGTGCCAGCAGCTCCCCCAGCGGGGGGACCTTCACAGATACGCAGTATTTT. This sequence encodes CASSSPSGGTFTDTQYF.